The clone carrying this T cell receptor beta chain has just one count. Additional DNA sequences in this sample encode the identical CDR3. Germline V gene sequence: CDR1 SGHTA, CDR2 FQGTGA. CDR3 length: 15 residues. The V and J ends lost 4 bases and 0 bases respectively, with 10 bases between them. The data were obtained in a study of blood T cell repertoires in COVID-19. Study summary: T cells, B-cell-depleted T cells, or PBMCs provided the cDNA or gDNA that served as material.

Data came from immunoSEQ multiplex PCR; TCRdb stores just in-frame clones and leaves some out. The sample has about 180,000 clones; about 86% are singletons. Sequencing input: peripheral blood. This sequence originates from a middle-aged man with active or convalescent COVID-19. V is TRBV7-3 and J is TRBJ2-1; weak D call: TRBD1 (6 bases). The CDR3 sequence: CASSSGTSSYNEQFF. The DNA for the CDR3 is TGTGCCAGCAGCTCCGGGACATCCTCCTACAATGAGCAGTTCTTC.